The text below deals with one T cell receptor beta chain. This could be a read error, since a much larger clone is one nucleotide away. This specimen comes from a study of quantifying T cell responses using KT2 cells. Across the whole study: cDNA was made from DNase-treated RNA using alpha and beta constant primers.

Trimming pared 3 bases from V and 11 bases from J, leaving 14 bases between. Per the germline V gene, CDR1 is MRHNA and CDR2 is SNTAGT. The CDR3 spans 13 residues. Each cDNA got a UMI-containing oligo ligated at its 3' end. First-round PCR used three to five cycles and beta primers RC1.1 and RC1.2 covering TRBC1 and TRBC2. TCRdb redid the calling of the UMI-ligation and nested PCR reads with MiXCR, one entry per CDR3 protein. The sample shows 25,000 to 40,000 distinct CDR3 sequences, 10% of them seen only once. The V call is TRBV6-4, the J call TRBJ2-1, with D possibly matching TRBD1 (5 bases). The sample was PBMCs spiked with cells of the T cell clone KT2. This TCR derives from a human donor. The CDR3 DNA sequence: TGTGCCAGCAGTGAAGGGGAAAGGGATAAGCAGTTCTTC. This codes for CASSEGERDKQFF.